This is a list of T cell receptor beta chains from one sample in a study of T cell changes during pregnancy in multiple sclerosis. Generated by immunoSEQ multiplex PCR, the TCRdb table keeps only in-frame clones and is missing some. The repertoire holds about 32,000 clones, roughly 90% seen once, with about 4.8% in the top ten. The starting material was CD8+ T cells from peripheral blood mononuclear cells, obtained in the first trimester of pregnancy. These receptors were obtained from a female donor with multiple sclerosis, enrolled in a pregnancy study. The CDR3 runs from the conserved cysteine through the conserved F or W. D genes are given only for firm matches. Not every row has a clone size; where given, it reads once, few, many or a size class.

CDR3 DNA: TGTGCCAGCAGTTTTCTGACTAGCGAGCCCTACGAGCAGTACTTC; CDR3 protein: CASSFLTSEPYEQYF; clone size: NA; J gene: TRBJ2-7; V gene: TRBV28; D gene: TRBD2
CDR3 DNA: TGTGCCAGCAGCCCAACAGGGGGCCGGGAGACCCAGTACTTC; CDR3 protein: CASSPTGGRETQYF; clone size: NA; J gene: TRBJ2-5; V gene: TRBV7-2; D gene: TRBD1
CDR3 DNA: TGTGCCAGCAGCGAGCGGGAGTACAGGTACAATGAGCAGTTCTTC; CDR3 protein: CASSEREYRYNEQFF; clone size: NA; J gene: TRBJ2-1; V gene: TRBV2; D gene: TRBD2
CDR3 DNA: TGTGCCAGCAGCGTAGTAGCGGGAGGCCACGGGGAGCTGTTTTTT; CDR3 protein: CASSVVAGGHGELFF; clone size: NA; J gene: TRBJ2-2; V gene: TRBV9; D gene: TRBD2
CDR3 DNA: TGTGCCAGCAGCTTCGACACCTATGGCTACACCTTC; CDR3 protein: CASSFDTYGYTF; clone size: NA; J gene: TRBJ1-2; V gene: TRBV7-9; D gene: NA
CDR3 DNA: TGTGCCAGCAGTTCTGTGGCCGGGACAGGGAGTGAAAAACTGTTTTTT; CDR3 protein: CASSSVAGTGSEKLFF; clone size: NA; J gene: TRBJ1-4; V gene: TRBV7-2; D gene: TRBD1
CDR3 DNA: TGCGCCAGCAGCCAAGATTTCGCTAGCGGGAGCCACGAGCAGTACTTC; CDR3 protein: CASSQDFASGSHEQYF; clone size: medium-sized; J gene: TRBJ2-7; V gene: TRBV4-3; D gene: TRBD2
CDR3 DNA: TGTGCCAGCAGCGTAGGCAGACTAGCGGAAAACACCGGGGAGCTGTTTTTT; CDR3 protein: CASSVGRLAENTGELFF; clone size: NA; J gene: TRBJ2-2; V gene: TRBV9; D gene: TRBD2
CDR3 DNA: TGTGCCAGCGCTTTAAACCTCAGATCCTACAATGAGCAGTTCTTC; CDR3 protein: CASALNLRSYNEQFF; clone size: once; J gene: TRBJ2-1; V gene: TRBV6-6; D gene: NA
CDR3 DNA: TGCGCCAGCAGTGCACTAGCGGGAGAGTCCGAGCAGTACTTC; CDR3 protein: CASSALAGESEQYF; clone size: once; J gene: TRBJ2-7; V gene: TRBV10-1; D gene: TRBD2
CDR3 DNA: TGCGCCAGCAGCCGCGCCGATACCGGGACAGGGGGCCCTTTCTTT; CDR3 protein: CASSRADTGTGGPFF; clone size: NA; J gene: TRBJ1-1; V gene: TRBV4-1; D gene: TRBD1
CDR3 DNA: TGTGCCAGCAGCTTTGGGACAGGGTCACATACGCAGTATTTT; CDR3 protein: CASSFGTGSHTQYF; clone size: NA; J gene: TRBJ2-3; V gene: TRBV11-2; D gene: TRBD1
CDR3 DNA: TGTGCCAGCAGCTTAGGGCCTCCTAGCGGGAGCACCGGGGAGCTGTTTTTT; CDR3 protein: CASSLGPPSGSTGELFF; clone size: NA; J gene: TRBJ2-2; V gene: TRBV7-6; D gene: TRBD2
CDR3 DNA: TGTGCCAGCAGTCCGGACAGACCCCACAACGAGCAGTACTTC; CDR3 protein: CASSPDRPHNEQYF; clone size: NA; J gene: TRBJ2-7; V gene: TRBV27; D gene: NA
CDR3 DNA: TGTGCCAGCAGCTTAGTCAGGGACTATGGCTACACCTTC; CDR3 protein: CASSLVRDYGYTF; clone size: NA; J gene: TRBJ1-2; V gene: TRBV7-8; D gene: NA
CDR3 DNA: TGTGCCACCAGCAGAGCCCAGGGTGGTCAGCCCCAGCATTTT; CDR3 protein: CATSRAQGGQPQHF; clone size: NA; J gene: TRBJ1-5; V gene: TRBV15; D gene: NA
CDR3 DNA: TGTGCCAGCAGCTTAGGCCTCTTTGGCACTAGCGGGGATTGCGAGCAGTACTTC; CDR3 protein: CASSLGLFGTSGDCEQYF; clone size: NA; J gene: TRBJ2-7; V gene: TRBV13; D gene: TRBD2
CDR3 DNA: TGTGCCAGCAGTGGACTAGCGGGAGGAAATGAGCAGTTCTTC; CDR3 protein: CASSGLAGGNEQFF; clone size: few; J gene: TRBJ2-1; V gene: TRBV6-4; D gene: TRBD2
CDR3 DNA: TGTGCCAGCAGTTACTCAGCGCCCAGGGGTGATACTGAAGCTTTCTTT; CDR3 protein: CASSYSAPRGDTEAFF; clone size: NA; J gene: TRBJ1-1; V gene: TRBV6-5; D gene: NA
CDR3 DNA: TGTGCCAGCGCAGTGGGAGGTGAGCAGTTCTTC; CDR3 protein: CASAVGGEQFF; clone size: NA; J gene: TRBJ2-1; V gene: TRBV27; D gene: NA
CDR3 DNA: TGTGCCACCAGCAGAGGCACAGGGGGCGCGACTGAAGCTTTCTTT; CDR3 protein: CATSRGTGGATEAFF; clone size: NA; J gene: TRBJ1-1; V gene: TRBV15; D gene: TRBD1
CDR3 DNA: TGTGCCAGTACCCAGACAGGGTTTCAGGAGACCCAGTACTTC; CDR3 protein: CASTQTGFQETQYF; clone size: NA; J gene: TRBJ2-5; V gene: TRBV19; D gene: TRBD1
CDR3 DNA: TGTGCCTGGAGTATAGGGACAGGGGGTTTCTACGAGCAGTACTTC; CDR3 protein: CAWSIGTGGFYEQYF; clone size: NA; J gene: TRBJ2-7; V gene: TRBV30; D gene: TRBD1
CDR3 DNA: TGTGCCAGCAGCCTCTACCGACTAGCGGGATTCCCCTACAATGAGCAGTTCTTC; CDR3 protein: CASSLYRLAGFPYNEQFF; clone size: NA; J gene: TRBJ2-1; V gene: TRBV7-2; D gene: TRBD2
CDR3 DNA: TGTGCCAGCAGTGGCTTAGCGGGCTACGAGCAGTACTTC; CDR3 protein: CASSGLAGYEQYF; clone size: NA; J gene: TRBJ2-7; V gene: TRBV27; D gene: TRBD2
CDR3 DNA: TGCAGCGTTCTGGAGGAGACTGAAGCTTTCTTT; CDR3 protein: CSVLEETEAFF; clone size: few; J gene: TRBJ1-1; V gene: TRBV29-1; D gene: NA
CDR3 DNA: TGTGCCAGCAGTTATCGGAGTGGAGGTTCAATGGACTACGAGCAGTACTTC; CDR3 protein: CASSYRSGGSMDYEQYF; clone size: NA; J gene: TRBJ2-7; V gene: TRBV28; D gene: NA
CDR3 DNA: TGTGCCAGCAGCGAGACAGGGGATTATGGCTACACCTTC; CDR3 protein: CASSETGDYGYTF; clone size: NA; J gene: TRBJ1-2; V gene: TRBV7-9; D gene: TRBD1
CDR3 DNA: TGTGCCAGCAGTTACTCGAAAGGGGCGGATACGCAGTATTTT; CDR3 protein: CASSYSKGADTQYF; clone size: few; J gene: TRBJ2-3; V gene: TRBV6-6; D gene: NA
CDR3 DNA: TGTGCCAGCAGCGTATTGGGCGATGAGCAGTTCTTC; CDR3 protein: CASSVLGDEQFF; clone size: NA; J gene: TRBJ2-1; V gene: TRBV9; D gene: NA
CDR3 DNA: TGTGCCAGCAGTTTAATTGGGACAGGAGGGCAGAATGAGCAGTTCTTC; CDR3 protein: CASSLIGTGGQNEQFF; clone size: NA; J gene: TRBJ2-1; V gene: TRBV27; D gene: TRBD1
CDR3 DNA: TGTGCCAGCAGCGCGGCCGAGGGCGAATACTCTGGAAACACCATATATTTT; CDR3 protein: CASSAAEGEYSGNTIYF; clone size: NA; J gene: TRBJ1-3; V gene: TRBV5-5; D gene: NA
CDR3 DNA: TGTGCCAGCAGTGAAGGGACAGGGGGTTCACCCCTCCACTTT; CDR3 protein: CASSEGTGGSPLHF; clone size: NA; J gene: TRBJ1-6; V gene: TRBV6-1; D gene: TRBD1
CDR3 DNA: TGTGCCAGCAGCTCCAAATTACGGGAGGGAAGAGAGACCCAGTACTTC; CDR3 protein: CASSSKLREGRETQYF; clone size: few; J gene: TRBJ2-5; V gene: TRBV7-6; D gene: TRBD2
CDR3 DNA: TGTGCCATCAGTGCAACTAGCGGGGTTTCCTACGAGCAGTACTTC; CDR3 protein: CAISATSGVSYEQYF; clone size: NA; J gene: TRBJ2-7; V gene: TRBV10-3; D gene: TRBD2
CDR3 DNA: TGTGCCAGCACCAAAGGGGACAGTGGAAACACCATATATTTT; CDR3 protein: CASTKGDSGNTIYF; clone size: NA; J gene: TRBJ1-3; V gene: TRBV6-5; D gene: TRBD1
CDR3 DNA: TGTGCCAGCAGTTTGAACAGGGGGCTTGGGAATGGCTACACCTTC; CDR3 protein: CASSLNRGLGNGYTF; clone size: NA; J gene: TRBJ1-2; V gene: TRBV27; D gene: TRBD1
CDR3 DNA: TGTGCCAGCAGCGAGAACAGGGCCGCCTATGGCTACACCTTC; CDR3 protein: CASSENRAAYGYTF; clone size: NA; J gene: TRBJ1-2; V gene: TRBV6-5; D gene: NA
CDR3 DNA: TGTGCCAGCGGGTCTCAGGGGGAGTCCTACGAGCAGTACTTC; CDR3 protein: CASGSQGESYEQYF; clone size: NA; J gene: TRBJ2-7; V gene: TRBV7-2; D gene: TRBD1
CDR3 DNA: TGTGCCAGCAGCTTTAGCGGGCTGAGCTCCTACAATGAGCAGTTCTTC; CDR3 protein: CASSFSGLSSYNEQFF; clone size: NA; J gene: TRBJ2-1; V gene: TRBV7-8; D gene: TRBD2
CDR3 DNA: TGTGCCAGCAGCTCCACAGGATTCGCCATATCCGCATATGGCTACACCTTC; CDR3 protein: CASSSTGFAISAYGYTF; clone size: NA; J gene: TRBJ1-2; V gene: TRBV11-2; D gene: NA
CDR3 DNA: TGTGCCAGCAGCTTAGAGTTACTGGGGCCTGTTGAAGCTTTCTTT; CDR3 protein: CASSLELLGPVEAFF; clone size: once; J gene: TRBJ1-1; V gene: TRBV7-3; D gene: NA
CDR3 DNA: TGTGCCAGCGCCTCTTTCCTGGGCGGGGGGACGGAGACCCAGTACTTC; CDR3 protein: CASASFLGGGTETQYF; clone size: NA; J gene: TRBJ2-5; V gene: TRBV9; D gene: TRBD2
CDR3 DNA: TGTGCCATCAGTGAGTCTCTGCTGAGCTCCTACAATGAGCAGTTCTTC; CDR3 protein: CAISESLLSSYNEQFF; clone size: once; J gene: TRBJ2-1; V gene: TRBV10-3; D gene: NA
CDR3 DNA: TGCGCCAGCATTAACCGACTAGCGGGGGTCACCGGGGAGCTGTTTTTT; CDR3 protein: CASINRLAGVTGELFF; clone size: NA; J gene: TRBJ2-2; V gene: TRBV10-2; D gene: TRBD2
CDR3 DNA: TGTGCCAGCAGCTCAGGGGGCCTGAATGAAAAACTGTTTTTT; CDR3 protein: CASSSGGLNEKLFF; clone size: NA; J gene: TRBJ1-4; V gene: TRBV7-9; D gene: TRBD1
CDR3 DNA: TGTGCCAGCAGTTCGACAGGCGGCAATCAGCCCCAGCATTTT; CDR3 protein: CASSSTGGNQPQHF; clone size: NA; J gene: TRBJ1-5; V gene: TRBV28; D gene: NA
CDR3 DNA: TGTGCCAGTAGTATGGGCGAAAGGACAGCAAAAAATCAGCCCCAGCATTTT; CDR3 protein: CASSMGERTAKNQPQHF; clone size: NA; J gene: TRBJ1-5; V gene: TRBV19; D gene: NA
CDR3 DNA: TGTGCTAGTGGTTCGTCCGAGCAAGAGACCCAGTACTTC; CDR3 protein: CASGSSEQETQYF; clone size: NA; J gene: TRBJ2-5; V gene: TRBV12-5; D gene: NA
CDR3 DNA: TGTGCCAGCAGCTTAGGAGGGTTAGGGCTAACTGAAGCTTTCTTT; CDR3 protein: CASSLGGLGLTEAFF; clone size: NA; J gene: TRBJ1-1; V gene: TRBV7-9; D gene: NA
CDR3 DNA: TGTGCCAGCAGTTACATGCAGGGGCTATACACTGAAGCTTTCTTT; CDR3 protein: CASSYMQGLYTEAFF; clone size: NA; J gene: TRBJ1-1; V gene: TRBV27; D gene: NA
CDR3 DNA: TGTGCTAGTGGTCGATCCCTTAGCGGGAGATCCTACAATGAGCAGTTCTTC; CDR3 protein: CASGRSLSGRSYNEQFF; clone size: NA; J gene: TRBJ2-1; V gene: TRBV12-5; D gene: TRBD2
CDR3 DNA: TGCAGCGTTGAATCATGGTCAACAGGGGACTACGAGCAGTACTTC; CDR3 protein: CSVESWSTGDYEQYF; clone size: NA; J gene: TRBJ2-7; V gene: TRBV29-1; D gene: TRBD1
CDR3 DNA: TGTGCCAGCAGTTTCATAACAGGGGGACCTCACAATGAGCAGTTCTTC; CDR3 protein: CASSFITGGPHNEQFF; clone size: NA; J gene: TRBJ2-1; V gene: TRBV27; D gene: TRBD1
CDR3 DNA: TGTGCCAGCAGTGGGACAGCTAACTATGGCTACACCTTC; CDR3 protein: CASSGTANYGYTF; clone size: NA; J gene: TRBJ1-2; V gene: TRBV6-4; D gene: NA
CDR3 DNA: TGTGCCAGCCGGGTCGCCGGGGGGACACAGCCCCAGCATTTT; CDR3 protein: CASRVAGGTQPQHF; clone size: NA; J gene: TRBJ1-5; V gene: TRBV27; D gene: NA